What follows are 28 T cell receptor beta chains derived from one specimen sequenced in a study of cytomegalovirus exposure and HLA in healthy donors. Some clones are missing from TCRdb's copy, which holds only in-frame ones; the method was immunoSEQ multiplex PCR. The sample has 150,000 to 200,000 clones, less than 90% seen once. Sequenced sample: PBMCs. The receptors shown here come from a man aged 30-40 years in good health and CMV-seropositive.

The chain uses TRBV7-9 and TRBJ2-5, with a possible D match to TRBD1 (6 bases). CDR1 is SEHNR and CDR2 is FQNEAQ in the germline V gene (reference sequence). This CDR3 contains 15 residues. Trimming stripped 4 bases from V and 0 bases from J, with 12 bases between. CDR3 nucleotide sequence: TGTGCCAGCAGCTCGTTTAGGACAGACCAAGAGACCCAGTACTTC. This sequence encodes CASSSFRTDQETQYF.

DNA for the CDR3: TGTGCCAGCAGCTTTAGACAGGGGGAAGAAAAACTGTTTTTT. The encoded protein is CASSFRQGEEKLFF. The chain uses TRBV7-2 and TRBJ1-4, with TRBD1 matching over 9 bases. V was pared by 3 bases and J by 8 bases, with 4 bases of the junction left unmatched. Germline assignment: CDR1 SGHTA and CDR2 FQGNSA. The CDR3 has 14 amino acids.

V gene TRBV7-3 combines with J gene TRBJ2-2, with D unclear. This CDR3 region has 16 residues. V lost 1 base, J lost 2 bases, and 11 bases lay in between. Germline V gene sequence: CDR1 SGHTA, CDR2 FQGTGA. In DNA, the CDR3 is TGTGCCAGCAGCTTAATGATGACACATAACACCGGGGAGCTGTTTTTT. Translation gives CASSLMMTHNTGELFF.

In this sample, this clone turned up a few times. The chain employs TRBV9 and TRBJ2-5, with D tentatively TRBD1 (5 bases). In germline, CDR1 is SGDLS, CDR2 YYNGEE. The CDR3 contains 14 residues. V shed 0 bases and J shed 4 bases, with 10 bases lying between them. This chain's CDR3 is CASSVATGRETQYF. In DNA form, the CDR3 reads TGTGCCAGCAGCGTAGCAACAGGTAGAGAGACCCAGTACTTC.

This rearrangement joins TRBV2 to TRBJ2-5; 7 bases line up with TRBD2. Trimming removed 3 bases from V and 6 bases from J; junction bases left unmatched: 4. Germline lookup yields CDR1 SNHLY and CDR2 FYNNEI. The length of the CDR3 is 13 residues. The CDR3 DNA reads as TGTGCCAGCAGTGAGCGGGAGCTCAAGACCCAGTACTTC. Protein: CASSERELKTQYF.

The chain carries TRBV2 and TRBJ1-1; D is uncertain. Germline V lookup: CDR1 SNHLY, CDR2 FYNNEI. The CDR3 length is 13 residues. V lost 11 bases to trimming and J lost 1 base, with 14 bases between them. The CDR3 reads CAFSRGENTEAFF. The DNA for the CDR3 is TGTGCCTTTTCCCGGGGAGAGAACACTGAAGCTTTCTTT.

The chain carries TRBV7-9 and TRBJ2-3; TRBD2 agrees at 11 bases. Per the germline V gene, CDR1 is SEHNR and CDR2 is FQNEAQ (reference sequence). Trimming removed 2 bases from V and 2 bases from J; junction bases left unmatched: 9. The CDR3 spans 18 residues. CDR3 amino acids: CASSLIGVAGGPTDTQYF. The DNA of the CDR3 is TGTGCCAGCAGCTTAATAGGAGTAGCGGGGGGGCCCACAGATACGCAGTATTTT.

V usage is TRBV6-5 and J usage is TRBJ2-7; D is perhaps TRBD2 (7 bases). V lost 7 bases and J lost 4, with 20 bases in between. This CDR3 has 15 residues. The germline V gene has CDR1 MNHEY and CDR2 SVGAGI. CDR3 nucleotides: TGTGCCAGCACCAAAAATTCCGGGGGGCCTTACGAGCAGTACTTC. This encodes CASTKNSGGPYEQYF.

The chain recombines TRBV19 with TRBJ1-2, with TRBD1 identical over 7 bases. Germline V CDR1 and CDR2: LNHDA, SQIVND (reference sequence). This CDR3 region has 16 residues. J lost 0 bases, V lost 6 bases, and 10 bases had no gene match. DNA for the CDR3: TGTGCCAGTAGCCCCCAGGACAGGCCTTCTAACTATGGCTACACCTTC. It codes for CASSPQDRPSNYGYTF.

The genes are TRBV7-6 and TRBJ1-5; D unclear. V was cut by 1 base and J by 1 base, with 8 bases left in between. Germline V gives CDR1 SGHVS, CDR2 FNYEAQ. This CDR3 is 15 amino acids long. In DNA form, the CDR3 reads TGTGCCAGCAGCTTAGTCGCGGCGAGCAATCAGCCCCAGCATTTT. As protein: CASSLVAASNQPQHF.

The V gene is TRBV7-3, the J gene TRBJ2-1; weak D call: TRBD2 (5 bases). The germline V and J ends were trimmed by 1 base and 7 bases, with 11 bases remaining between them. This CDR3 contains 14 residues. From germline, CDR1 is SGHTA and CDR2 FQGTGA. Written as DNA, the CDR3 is TGTGCCAGCAGCTTAATTCCTAGCTCGAATGAGCAGTTCTTC. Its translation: CASSLIPSSNEQFF.

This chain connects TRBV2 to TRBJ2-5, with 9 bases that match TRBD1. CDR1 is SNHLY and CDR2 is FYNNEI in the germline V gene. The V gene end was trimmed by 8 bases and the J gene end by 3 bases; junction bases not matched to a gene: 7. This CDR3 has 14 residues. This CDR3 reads CASQPDRGKETQYF. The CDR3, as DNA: TGTGCCAGCCAGCCGGACAGGGGTAAAGAGACCCAGTACTTC.

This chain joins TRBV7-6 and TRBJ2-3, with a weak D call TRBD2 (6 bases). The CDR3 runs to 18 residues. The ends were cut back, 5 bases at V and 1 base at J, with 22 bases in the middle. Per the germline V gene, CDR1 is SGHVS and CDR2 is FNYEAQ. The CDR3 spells CASSRVRGQPGGTDTQYF. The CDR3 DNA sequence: TGTGCCAGCAGCAGAGTGCGGGGCCAACCGGGGGGCACAGATACGCAGTATTTT.

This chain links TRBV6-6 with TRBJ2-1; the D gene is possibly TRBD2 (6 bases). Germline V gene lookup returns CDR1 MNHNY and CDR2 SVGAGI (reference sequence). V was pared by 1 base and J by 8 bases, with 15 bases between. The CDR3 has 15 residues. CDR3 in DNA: TGTGCCAGCAGTTACTTGGCGGGGCGTGGGGATGAGCAGTTCTTC. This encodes CASSYLAGRGDEQFF.

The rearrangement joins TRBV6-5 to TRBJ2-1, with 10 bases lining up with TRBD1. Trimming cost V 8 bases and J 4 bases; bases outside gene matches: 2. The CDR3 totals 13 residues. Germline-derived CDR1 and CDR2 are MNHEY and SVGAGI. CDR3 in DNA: TGTGCCAGCCGGGACAGGGGTTACAATGAGCAGTTCTTC. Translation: CASRDRGYNEQFF.

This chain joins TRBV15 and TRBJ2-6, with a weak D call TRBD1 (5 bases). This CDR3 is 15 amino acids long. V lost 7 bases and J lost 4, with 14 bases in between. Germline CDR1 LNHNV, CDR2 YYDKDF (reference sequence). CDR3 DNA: TGTGCCACCACCTCAGACAGATCGGGGGCCAACGTCCTGACTTTC. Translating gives CATTSDRSGANVLTF.

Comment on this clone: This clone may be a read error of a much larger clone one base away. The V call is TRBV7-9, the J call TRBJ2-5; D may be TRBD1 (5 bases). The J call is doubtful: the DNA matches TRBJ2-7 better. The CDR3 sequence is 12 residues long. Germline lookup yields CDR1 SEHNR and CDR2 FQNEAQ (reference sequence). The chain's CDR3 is CASSLQGYEQYF. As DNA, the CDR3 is TGTGCCAGCAGCTTACAGGGCTACGAGCAGTACTTC.

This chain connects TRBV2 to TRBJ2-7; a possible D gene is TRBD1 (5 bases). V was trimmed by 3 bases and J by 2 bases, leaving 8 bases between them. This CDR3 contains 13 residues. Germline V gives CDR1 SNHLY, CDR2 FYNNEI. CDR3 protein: CASSETETYEQYF. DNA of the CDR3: TGTGCCAGCAGTGAGACAGAAACCTACGAGCAGTACTTC.

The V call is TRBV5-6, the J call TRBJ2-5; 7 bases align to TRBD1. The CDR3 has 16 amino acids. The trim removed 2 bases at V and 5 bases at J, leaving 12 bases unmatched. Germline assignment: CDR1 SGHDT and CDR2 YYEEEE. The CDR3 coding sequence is TGTGCCAGCAGCTTTTTGCAGGCAATGGGACAGGAGACCCAGTACTTC. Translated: CASSFLQAMGQETQYF.

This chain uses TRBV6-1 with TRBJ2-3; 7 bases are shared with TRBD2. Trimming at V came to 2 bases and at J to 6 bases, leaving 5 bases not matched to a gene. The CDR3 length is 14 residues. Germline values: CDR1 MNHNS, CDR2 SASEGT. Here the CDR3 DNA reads TGTGCCAGCAGTGAACGGGGGGTAAGGGATACGCAGTATTTT. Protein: CASSERGVRDTQYF.

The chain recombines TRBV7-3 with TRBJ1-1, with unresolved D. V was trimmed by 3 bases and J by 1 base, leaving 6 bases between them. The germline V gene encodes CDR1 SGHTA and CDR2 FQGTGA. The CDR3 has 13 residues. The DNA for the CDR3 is TGTGCCAGCAGCTTTTCCGGGAACACTGAAGCTTTCTTT. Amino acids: CASSFSGNTEAFF.

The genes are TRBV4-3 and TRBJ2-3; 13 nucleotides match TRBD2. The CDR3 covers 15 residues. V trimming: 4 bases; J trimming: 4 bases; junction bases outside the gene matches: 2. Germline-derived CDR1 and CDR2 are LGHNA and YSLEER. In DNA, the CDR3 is TGCGCCAGCAGCCGTACTAGCGGGGGGGCAGATACGCAGTATTTT. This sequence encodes CASSRTSGGADTQYF.

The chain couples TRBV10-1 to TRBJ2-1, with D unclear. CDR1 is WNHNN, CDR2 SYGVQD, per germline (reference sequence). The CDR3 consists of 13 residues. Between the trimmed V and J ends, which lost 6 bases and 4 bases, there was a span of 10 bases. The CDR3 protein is CASSRDWYNEQFF. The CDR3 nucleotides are TGCGCCAGCAGCCGCGACTGGTACAATGAGCAGTTCTTC.

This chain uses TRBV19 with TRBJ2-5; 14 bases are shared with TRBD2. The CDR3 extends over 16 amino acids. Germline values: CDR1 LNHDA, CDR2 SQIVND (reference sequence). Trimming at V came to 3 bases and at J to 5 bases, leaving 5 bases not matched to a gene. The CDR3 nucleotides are TGTGCCAGTAGTATTGGGACTAGCGGGAGATTGGAGACCCAGTACTTC. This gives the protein CASSIGTSGRLETQYF.

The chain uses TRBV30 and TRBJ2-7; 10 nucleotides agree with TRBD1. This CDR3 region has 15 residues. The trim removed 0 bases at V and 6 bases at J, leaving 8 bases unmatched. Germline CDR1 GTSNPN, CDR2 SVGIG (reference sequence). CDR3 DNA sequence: TGTGCCTGGAGTGTGACAGGGGGCCTCGGGGGCGAGCAGTACTTC. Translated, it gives CAWSVTGGLGGEQYF.

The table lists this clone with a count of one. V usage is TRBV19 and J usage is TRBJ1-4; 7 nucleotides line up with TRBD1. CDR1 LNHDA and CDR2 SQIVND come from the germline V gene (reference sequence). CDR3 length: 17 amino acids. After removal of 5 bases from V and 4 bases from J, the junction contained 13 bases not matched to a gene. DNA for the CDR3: TGTGCCAGTAGTCTTAACGGCCGACAGGGAGGTAATGAAAAACTGTTTTTT. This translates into CASSLNGRQGGNEKLFF.

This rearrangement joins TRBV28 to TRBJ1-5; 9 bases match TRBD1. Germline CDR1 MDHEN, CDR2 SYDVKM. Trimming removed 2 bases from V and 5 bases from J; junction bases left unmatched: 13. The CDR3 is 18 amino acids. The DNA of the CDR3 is TGTGCCAGCAGTTTAGCGGGACAGGGCGTAGGGGCCGATCAGCCCCAGCATTTT. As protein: CASSLAGQGVGADQPQHF.

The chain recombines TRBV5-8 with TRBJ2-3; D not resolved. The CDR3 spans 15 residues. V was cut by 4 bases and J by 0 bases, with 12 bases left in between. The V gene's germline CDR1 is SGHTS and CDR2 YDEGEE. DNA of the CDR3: TGTGCCAGCAGCGCCTCTTACTCCAGCACAGATACGCAGTATTTT. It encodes CASSASYSSTDTQYF. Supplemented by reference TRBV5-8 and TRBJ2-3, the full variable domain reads EAGVTQSPTHLIKTRGQQATLRCSPISGHTSVYWYQQALGLGLQFLLWYDEGEERNRGNFPPRFSGRQFPNYSSELNVNALELEDSALYLCASSASYSSTDTQYFGPGTRLTVL.